This is a list of T cell receptor beta chains from one sample in a study of T-cell memory formation after mild COVID-19. MiXCR, applied by TCRdb to the 5' RACE reads, yields one record per CDR3 protein. The data show over 450,000 distinct CDR3 sequences, roughly 20% seen once. The sample consisted of PBMCs or a T cell subset sorted from them (not recorded which). These receptors all come from an adult woman who had mild COVID-19 (a few samples of this study predate the infection). Cell type and time point are not known. Both conserved end residues are part of each CDR3. D genes are given only for firm matches. Where a row states a size, it is once, few, many or the class of an expanded clone; other rows omit it.

>TRBV7-3|TRBJ2-5|NA|NA
CASSLNSDQETQYF
TGTGCCAGCAGCTTAAACAGCGACCAAGAGACCCAGTACTTC
>TRBV12-3/TRBV12-4|TRBJ1-2|NA|few
CASSPREGSGYTF
TGTGCCAGCAGTCCCCGGGAGGGATCGGGCTACACCTTC
>TRBV2|TRBJ2-3|TRBD2|NA
CASSPGTRSTDTQYF
TGTGCCAGCAGTCCCGGGACTAGGTCAACAGATACGCAGTATTTT
>TRBV20-1|TRBJ1-2|NA|NA
CSAPGAGARGGYTF
TGCAGTGCTCCTGGGGCGGGGGCTAGAGGTGGCTACACCTTC
>TRBV7-6|TRBJ1-4|NA|few
CASSSPPGRESGKLFF
TGTGCCAGCAGCTCCCCCCCGGGACGGGAATCGGGAAAACTGTTTTTT
>TRBV4-3|TRBJ2-5|TRBD1|NA
CASSQGYKQGARKTQYF
TGCGCCAGCAGCCAAGGGTATAAACAGGGGGCGCGTAAGACCCAGTACTTC
>TRBV7-9|TRBJ2-3|TRBD2|many
CASSSLLAGVTDTQYF
TGTGCCAGCAGCTCTCTACTAGCGGGAGTGACAGATACGCAGTATTTT
>TRBV5-1|TRBJ1-1|NA|few
CASSSSNKGTEAFF
TGCGCCAGCAGCTCATCTAATAAGGGCACTGAAGCTTTCTTT
>TRBV7-3|TRBJ2-3|TRBD2|NA
CASSLTGRGSGSLNTQYF
TGTGCCAGCAGCTTAACAGGGCGGGGTAGCGGGAGTTTGAATACGCAGTATTTT
>TRBV20-1|TRBJ1-4|NA|NA
CSARVVPLWGNEKLFF
TGCAGTGCTAGAGTCGTTCCTTTGTGGGGCAATGAAAAACTGTTTTTT
>TRBV28|TRBJ1-4|TRBD1|NA
CASSQPPGTGVGFRKLFF
TGTGCCAGCAGTCAACCCCCCGGGACAGGGGTGGGGTTTAGAAAACTGTTTTTT
>TRBV6-2/TRBV6-3|TRBJ2-7|NA|few
CASTPRPAQQDYEQYF
TGTGCCAGCACTCCTAGACCTGCACAACAAGACTACGAGCAGTACTTC
>TRBV6-1|TRBJ1-1|NA|NA
CASSFRPGSLAREAFF
TGTGCCAGCAGTTTTCGCCCGGGGTCTCTGGCCCGGGAAGCTTTCTTT
>TRBV25-1|TRBJ1-1|NA|NA
CASSEPGRNTEAFF
TGTGCCAGCAGTGAACCCGGGAGGAACACTGAAGCTTTCTTT
>TRBV7-2|TRBJ2-7|TRBD1|NA
CASSTDRGPYEQYF
TGTGCCAGCAGCACGGACAGGGGGCCCTACGAGCAGTACTTC
>TRBV3-1|TRBJ2-5|NA|few
CASSQFSGTQYF
TGTGCCAGCAGCCAATTTAGCGGGACCCAGTACTTC
>TRBV12-3/TRBV12-4|TRBJ2-5|NA|NA
CASSFFGGDQETQYF
TGTGCCAGCAGTTTTTTTGGCGGGGACCAAGAGACCCAGTACTTC
>TRBV5-1|TRBJ1-6|NA|NA
CASSPGTASSYNSPLHF
TGCGCCAGCAGCCCCGGGACGGCGAGCTCCTATAATTCACCCCTCCACTTT
>TRBV6-1|TRBJ2-6|NA|NA
CASSERLSGANVLTF
TGTGCCAGCAGTGAAAGGTTATCTGGGGCCAACGTCCTGACTTTC
>TRBV9|TRBJ2-2|TRBD1|NA
CASSVEQGAGELFF
TGTGCCAGCAGCGTAGAACAGGGGGCCGGGGAGCTGTTTTTT
>TRBV5-1|TRBJ2-7|NA|NA
CASSRGTAPEGLSYEQYF
TGCGCCAGCAGCCGCGGGACAGCCCCTGAAGGGCTCTCCTACGAGCAGTACTTC
>TRBV11-2|TRBJ1-2|TRBD1|NA
CASSLTGQNYGYTF
TGTGCCAGCAGCCTAACGGGACAGAACTATGGCTACACCTTC
>TRBV5-1|TRBJ2-1|NA|NA
CASSLEKTRGYHNEQFF
TGCGCCAGCAGCTTGGAGAAAACGCGGGGCTACCACAATGAGCAGTTCTTC
>TRBV2|TRBJ2-7|NA|few
CASSERASYEQYF
TGTGCCAGCAGTGAACGGGCCTCCTACGAGCAGTACTTC
>TRBV5-5|TRBJ2-7|NA|few
CASSQVPVYEQYF
TGTGCCAGCAGCCAAGTTCCAGTCTACGAGCAGTACTTC
>TRBV5-1|TRBJ2-5|TRBD2|NA
CASSFGRGTQYF
TGCGCCAGCAGCTTCGGGAGGGGAACCCAGTACTTC
>TRBV5-1|TRBJ2-3|NA|few
CASRELSTDTQYF
TGCGCCAGCAGGGAGCTAAGCACAGATACGCAGTATTTT
>TRBV9|TRBJ1-3|NA|NA
CASSVRGSGNTIYF
TGTGCCAGCAGCGTACGGGGCTCTGGAAACACCATATATTTT
>TRBV19|TRBJ1-1|NA|NA
CASLPHQPSNTEAFF
TGTGCCAGTTTACCACACCAACCTTCGAACACTGAAGCTTTCTTT
>TRBV6-5|TRBJ2-7|TRBD1|few
CASVGQGRNEQYF
TGTGCCAGCGTAGGACAGGGGAGGAACGAGCAGTACTTC
>TRBV7-9|TRBJ2-1|NA|few
CASSSPLYEQFF
TGTGCCAGCAGCTCCCCTCTCTATGAGCAGTTCTTC
>TRBV7-3|TRBJ2-1|TRBD2|NA
CASSLEGLVSNEQFF
TGTGCCAGCAGCTTAGAGGGACTAGTCAGCAATGAGCAGTTCTTC
>TRBV24-1|TRBJ2-6|TRBD1|NA
CATSVTPGQGRSGANVLTF
TGTGCCACCAGTGTAACACCGGGACAGGGTCGCTCTGGGGCCAACGTCCTGACTTTC
>TRBV5-1|TRBJ2-7|TRBD2|NA
CASSPGGPGYEQYF
TGCGCCAGCAGCCCGGGGGGGCCAGGATACGAGCAGTACTTC